This is a list of T cell receptor beta chains from one sample in a study of shared T cell receptors in the human thymus. This table comes from immunoSEQ multiplex PCR, and its TCRdb copy is limited to in-frame clones, with some not included. The sample carries 650,000 to 950,000 clones, approximately 83% recorded once. The sample was also linked to a second study, of human thymus T cells.

Sequencing was done on a sample of thymocytes. The receptor set was obtained from a girl under three years old with a congenital heart defect. The CDR3 runs from the conserved cysteine through the conserved F or W. The order of the fields is J gene, clone size, D gene, V gene, CDR3 protein, CDR3 DNA. A D gene is named only where the DNA matches it firmly. Part of the rows lack a size; the others show once, few, many or a class for expanded clones.

>TRBJ1-1|-|-|TRBV25-1
CASSGPSGGASWPEAFF
TGTGCCAGCAGTGGGCCGAGCGGGGGCGCATCTTGGCCTGAAGCTTTCTTT
>TRBJ2-7|once|-|TRBV9
CASSVGGDSSYEQYF
TGTGCCAGCAGCGTAGGGGGAGATAGTTCCTACGAGCAGTACTTC
>TRBJ1-4|-|-|TRBV7-8
CASSSYSTGWNEKLFF
TGTGCCAGCAGCTCTTATTCCACAGGATGGAATGAAAAACTGTTTTTT
>TRBJ1-2|-|TRBD1|TRBV6-1
CASRGQGDYGYTF
TGTGCCAGCAGGGGACAGGGGGACTATGGCTACACCTTC
>TRBJ1-1|-|TRBD1|TRBV6-1
CASSESQGQGGMSSMDLAFF
TGTGCCAGCAGTGAATCCCAGGGACAGGGAGGGATGTCCTCTATGGATTTGGCTTTCTTT
>TRBJ2-3|once|TRBD2|TRBV9
CASSVSGTVADTQYF
TGTGCCAGCAGCGTTAGCGGGACCGTAGCAGATACGCAGTATTTT
>TRBJ1-4|-|-|TRBV11-2
CASSLDNNIGATNEKLFF
TGTGCCAGCAGCTTAGATAATAACATTGGAGCAACTAATGAAAAACTGTTTTTT
>TRBJ2-5|-|-|TRBV15
CATSQGYREQETQYF
TGTGCCACCAGCCAGGGTTACAGGGAACAAGAGACCCAGTACTTC
>TRBJ1-1|-|TRBD1|TRBV5-1
CASSKLGQGVANTEAFF
TGCGCCAGCAGTAAGCTTGGACAGGGGGTCGCGAACACTGAAGCTTTCTTT
>TRBJ1-1|-|TRBD1|TRBV27
CASSPDRAVTLNTEAFF
TGTGCCAGCAGTCCGGACAGGGCTGTAACACTGAACACTGAAGCTTTCTTT
>TRBJ1-1|-|-|TRBV7-6
CASSQTGRLGTEAFF
TGTGCCAGCAGCCAAACAGGCAGGCTGGGCACTGAAGCTTTCTTT
>TRBJ2-1|-|-|TRBV9
CASSVNRAGPHNEQFF
TGTGCCAGCAGCGTAAACAGGGCTGGACCCCACAATGAGCAGTTCTTC
>TRBJ1-1|-|TRBD1|TRBV5-1
CASSPHRGINTEAFF
TGCGCCAGCAGCCCGCACAGGGGGATAAACACTGAAGCTTTCTTT
>TRBJ2-1|once|TRBD2|TRBV19
CASRLGLGLNEQFF
TGTGCCAGTAGGCTGGGACTAGGTCTCAATGAGCAGTTCTTC